These 20 T cell receptor beta chains originate from one sample sequenced in a study of regulatory T cells in long-lasting Graves disease. Time point given: newly diagnosed GD, antithyroid drugs for less than 3 months. After RNA was extracted from PBMCs, the TCR library was made from it. Researchers made TCR beta libraries by using iRepertoire HTBI primers and running Arm-PCR on CDR3 regions. TCRdb itself ran the multiplex PCR reads through MiXCR, one entry per CDR3 protein. The repertoire holds around 330,000 distinct CDR3 sequences, with under 20% as singletons. Sample: peripheral blood mononuclear cells (PBMCs), taken at new diagnosis, from a patient treated with antithyroid drugs. All receptors derive from a female donor with Graves disease.

This clonotype was detected only once. This may be a read error: a much more frequent sequence differs by one nucleotide. The V call is TRBV19, the J call TRBJ2-5; 9 bases align to TRBD2. The J call may not be correct, given that the DNA end is closer to TRBJ2-1. Germline values: CDR1 LNHDA, CDR2 SQIVND (reference sequence). CDR3 size: 15 residues. The CDR3 nucleotides read TGTGCCGGTACCAAATGGGCGGGGGGGGTTTTATGGCAGTTCTTC. It codes for CAGTKWAGGVLWQFF.

This clonotype was seen at least ten times. The chain has TRBV2 and TRBJ2-6; perhaps TRBD1 as D (6 bases). There are 16 residues in the CDR3. CDR1 and CDR2 (germline): SNHLY, FYNNEI. Trimming cost V 9 bases and J 0 bases, with 15 bases left between them. CDR3 nucleotide sequence: TGTGCCAGGTGGATACAGGGCCGCTCTGGGGCCAACGTCCTGACTTTC. This codes for CARWIQGRSGANVLTF. Using reference TRBV2 and TRBJ2-6 for the parts outside the CDR3, the full variable domain is EPEVTQTPSHQVTQMGQEVILRCVPISNHLYFYWYRQILGQKVEFLVSFYNNEISEKSEIFDDQFSVERPDGSNFTLKIRSTKLEDSAMYFCARWIQGRSGANVLTFGAGSRLTVL.

This clonotype has a count of ten or more. V is TRBV24-1 and J is TRBJ1-1; 7 positions match TRBD1. The germline gives CDR1 KGHDR, CDR2 SFDVKD. V trimming: 7 bases; J trimming: 6 bases; junction bases outside the gene matches: 7. The CDR3 is 13 amino acids. CDR3 loop: CATRENRGSEAFF. For the CDR3, the DNA is TGTGCCACCAGGGAAAACAGGGGTTCTGAAGCTTTCTTT.

V usage is TRBV18 and J usage is TRBJ2-3; 15 nucleotides match TRBD2. J lost 0 bases, V lost 4 bases, and 11 bases had no gene match. The CDR3 is made up of 20 amino acids. CDR1 and CDR2 (germline): KGHSH, LQKENI. The CDR3 protein is CASSRFAGLAGGPSTDTQYF. In DNA, the CDR3 is TGTGCCAGCTCACGGTTCGCCGGACTAGCGGGAGGGCCCAGCACAGATACGCAGTATTTT. Using reference TRBV18 and TRBJ2-3 for the parts outside the CDR3, the full variable domain is NAGVMQNPRHLVRRRGQEARLRCSPMKGHSHVYWYRQLPEEGLKFMVYLQKENIIDESGMPKERFSAEFPKEGPSILRIQQVVRGDSAAYFCASSRFAGLAGGPSTDTQYFGPGTRLTVL.

This clonotype was seen repeatedly, ten times or more. The genes are TRBV5-5 and TRBJ2-7, with 10 positions matching TRBD1. V trimming: 5 bases; J trimming: 7 bases; junction bases outside the gene matches: 12. This CDR3 contains 15 residues. The germline V gene has CDR1 SGHKS and CDR2 YYEKEE (reference sequence). The CDR3 is CASSLSGTGAGEQYF. DNA of the CDR3: TGTGCCAGCAGTTTATCCGGGACAGGGGCCGGGGAGCAGTACTTC.

This clonotype was counted many times. The gene calls are TRBV20-1 and TRBJ1-6; D is unresolved. V lost 5 bases and J lost 9, with 23 bases in between. CDR1 is DFQATT and CDR2 is SNEGSKA in the germline V gene (reference sequence). The CDR3 has 16 residues. CDR3 amino acids: CSAGRRTIETFSPLHF. The CDR3 DNA reads as TGCAGTGCTGGTCGACGGACCATCGAAACCTTTTCACCCCTCCACTTT.

This clonotype has at least ten counts. The rearrangement joins TRBV6-1 to TRBJ1-1; D is possibly TRBD1 (5 bases). The CDR3 consists of 13 residues. Looked up from germline, CDR1 is MNHNS and CDR2 is SASEGT. V was clipped by 7 bases and J by 6 bases, with 15 bases between them. The CDR3 nucleotides are TGTGCCAGCACCCTCTTTAGAGGGGCTGAAGCTTTCTTT. Translation: CASTLFRGAEAFF.

A few counts support this clonotype. A much more abundant neighbour one base away suggests this may be a read error. The CDR3 does not end in the conserved phenylalanine or tryptophan, so this is likely a read error. V gene TRBV18 combines with J gene TRBJ2-1; D gene ambiguous. The germline gives CDR1 KGHSH, CDR2 LQKENI. The V end was cut by 0 bases, the J end by 6 bases, with 9 bases between. This CDR3 spans 14 amino acids. The CDR3 sequence is CASSPPSDPNEQFS. For the CDR3, the DNA is TGTGCCAGCTCACCACCGTCGGACCCCAATGAGCAGTTCTCC.

With respect to this clonotype: Likely a read error: the CDR3 ends without its conserved phenylalanine or tryptophan. The chain employs TRBV18 and TRBJ2-3; 10 positions match TRBD2. The germline CDR1 and CDR2 sequences are KGHSH and LQKENI. This CDR3 contains 19 residues. Germline trimming cut 2 bases from V and 3 bases from J; bases unmatched to any gene: 14. The CDR3: CASSPIQREGLGGTDTQYY. DNA of the CDR3: TGTGCCAGCTCACCAATCCAGCGGGAGGGCCTGGGAGGAACAGATACGCAGTATTAT.

The chain uses TRBV5-1 and TRBJ1-4; D not certain. The germline V and J ends were trimmed by 0 bases and 0 bases, with 6 bases remaining between them. Germline assignment: CDR1 SGHRS and CDR2 YFSETQ. The CDR3 length is 15 residues. CDR3 amino acids: CASSLVGSTNEKLFF. CDR3 coding DNA: TGCGCCAGCAGCTTGGTGGGGTCAACTAATGAAAAACTGTTTTTT. The entire variable domain, with the rest obtained from reference TRBV5-1 and TRBJ1-4, is as follows: KAGVTQTPRYLIKTRGQQVTLSCSPISGHRSVSWYQQTPGQGLQFLFEYFSETQRNKGNFPGRFSGRQFSNSRSEMNVSTLELGDSALYLCASSLVGSTNEKLFFGSGTQLSVL.

This clonotype was detected only a few times. The chain recombines TRBV25-1 with TRBJ1-2, with D possibly being TRBD1 (5 bases). Germline values: CDR1 MGHDK, CDR2 SYGVNS. The CDR3 length is 14 residues. Trimming removed 6 bases at V and 6 bases at J, with 17 bases between. The CDR3, as DNA: TGTGCCAGCAGGGGGGTGGGGACCATCGATGGCTACACCTTC. This gives the protein CASRGVGTIDGYTF.

This clonotype was seen a handful of times. This may come from a read error, since a much larger clone is one base off. The rearrangement joins TRBV2 to TRBJ2-3; no reliable D call. Germline-derived CDR1 and CDR2 are SNHLY and FYNNEI. This CDR3 comprises 14 residues. The CDR3 reads CASSPSKGTNTQYF. The CDR3 nucleotides read TGTGCCAGCAGTCCCTCGAAGGGCACAAATACGCAGTATTTT.

This clonotype was found a few times. This chain connects TRBV6-4 to TRBJ2-1, with D possibly being TRBD1 or TRBD2 (6 bases each). The germline CDR1 and CDR2 sequences are MRHNA and SNTAGT. The CDR3 length is 11 residues. Trimming pared 10 bases from V and 4 bases from J, leaving 8 bases between. The CDR3, as DNA: TGTGCCACGGGGGCATACAATGAGCAGTTCTTC. Amino acids: CATGAYNEQFF.

CDR3 in DNA: TGTGCCAGCAGAGAACAGGGAAGTAGCAATCAGCCCCAGCATTTT. Translating gives CASREQGSSNQPQHF. The chain is built from TRBV28 and TRBJ1-5; TRBD1 might be the D (6 bases). V gave up 6 bases and J gave up 0 bases, with 12 bases separating them. From germline, CDR1 is MDHEN and CDR2 SYDVKM. This CDR3 comprises 15 residues.

This clonotype was detected ten times or more. The chain uses TRBV19 and TRBJ1-5; D remains ambiguous. Germline values: CDR1 LNHDA, CDR2 SQIVND (reference sequence). This CDR3 comprises 13 residues. The V end was cut by 3 bases, the J end by 4 bases, with 7 bases between. The CDR3 sequence is CASSIGQNQPQHF. The CDR3 bases are TGTGCCAGTAGTATTGGGCAAAATCAGCCCCAGCATTTT.

This clonotype was counted ten times or more. A junction end diverges from the germline sequence, so it may reflect a read error. The rearrangement joins TRBV7-7 to TRBJ2-1; TRBD2 agrees at 12 bases. The CDR3 contains 18 residues. Germline V gives CDR1 SSHAT, CDR2 FNYEAQ (reference sequence). The CDR3: CASSLQASGRAAYNEQFF. In DNA, the CDR3 is TGTGCTAGCAGCTTACAGGCTAGCGGGAGGGCGGCGTACAATGAGCAGTTCTTC.

The J gene is TRBJ2-1, the V gene TRBV7-9; maybe TRBD2 (5 bases). Germline CDR1 and CDR2: SEHNR and FQNEAQ (reference sequence). The CDR3 has 16 residues. V was trimmed by 2 bases and J by 13 bases, leaving 24 bases between them. The CDR3: CASSLWVRDPPQTQFF. CDR3 coding DNA: TGTGCCAGCAGCTTATGGGTCCGGGATCCTCCCCAGACCCAGTTCTTC.

This clonotype was seen at least ten times. The CDR3 loop is CASHQGGSDTQYF. The CDR3 region has the DNA TGTGCCAGTCATCAGGGCGGTTCGGATACGCAGTATTTT. The chain links TRBV5-4 to TRBJ2-3, with D possibly being TRBD1 (5 bases). V gave up 8 bases and J gave up 6 bases, with 16 bases separating them. The CDR3 consists of 13 residues. Germline V gene sequence: CDR1 SGHNT, CDR2 YYREEE (reference sequence).

This clonotype came up many times. This chain uses TRBV28 with TRBJ2-5, with 12 bases that match TRBD2. CDR1 MDHEN and CDR2 SYDVKM come from the germline V gene. V shed 5 bases and J 4 bases; nucleotides not matched to a gene: 11. CDR3 length: 17 residues. The CDR3 loop reads CASSPNPSGRAPETQYF. The CDR3 nucleotides read TGTGCCAGCAGTCCCAATCCTAGCGGGAGGGCCCCAGAGACCCAGTACTTC. The variable domain in full, completed from reference TRBV28 and TRBJ2-5, reads DVKVTQSSRYLVKRTGEKVFLECVQDMDHENMFWYRQDPGLGLRLIYFSYDVKMKEKGDIPEGYSVSREKKERFSLILESASTNQTSMYLCASSPNPSGRAPETQYFGPGTRLLVL.

This clonotype was recorded a few times. V usage is TRBV2 and J usage is TRBJ2-5, with 9 bases aligning to TRBD2. This CDR3 comprises 14 residues. The ends lost 4 bases at V and 4 bases at J; junction bases unmatched: 4. From germline, CDR1 is SNHLY and CDR2 FYNNEI. The CDR3 DNA sequence: TGTGCCAGCAGTGCAAGCGGGAGGCCAGAGACCCAGTACTTC. Its translation is CASSASGRPETQYF.